This T cell receptor (beta chain) was profiled in a study of blood T cell repertoires in COVID-19. Study background: The samples span acute and convalescent COVID-19 from the United States, Italy and Spain. T cells, B-cell-depleted T cells, or PBMCs supplied cDNA or gDNA.

As originally analysed: Amplification from reference gene primers served as the basis for estimated nucleated cell counts. This table comes from immunoSEQ multiplex PCR, and its TCRdb copy is limited to in-frame clones, with some not included. D and trimming come from the DNA, and the V and J calls and clone size come from that table. The sample includes 250,000 or so clones, 75% to 85% seen only once; the top ten take roughly 5.5%. The germline gives CDR1 LGHDT, CDR2 YNNKEL (reference sequence). The CDR3 extends over 15 amino acids. V was clipped by 1 base and J by 6 bases, with 15 bases between them.

The sequence derives from a human donor in a cohort sampled during active COVID-19. Sequencing was done on a sample of peripheral blood. The chain joins TRBV3-1 (or the pseudogene TRBV3-2) to TRBJ1-2, with unresolved D. DNA for the CDR3: TGTGCCAGCAGCCAAGTTGAGGGATTGAACCATGGCTACACCTTC. Amino acids: CASSQVEGLNHGYTF.